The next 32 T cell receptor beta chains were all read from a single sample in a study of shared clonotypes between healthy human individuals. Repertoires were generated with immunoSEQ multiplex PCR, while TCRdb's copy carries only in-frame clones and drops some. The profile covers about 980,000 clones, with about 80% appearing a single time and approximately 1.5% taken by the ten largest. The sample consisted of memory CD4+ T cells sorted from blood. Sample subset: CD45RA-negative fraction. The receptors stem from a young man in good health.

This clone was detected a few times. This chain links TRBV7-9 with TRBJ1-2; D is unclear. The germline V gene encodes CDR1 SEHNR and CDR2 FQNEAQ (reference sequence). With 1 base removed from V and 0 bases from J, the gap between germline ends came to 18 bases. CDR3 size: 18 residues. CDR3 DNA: TGTGCCAGCAGCTTAGGGGAGGGAAAGAACGAAGCTAACTATGGCTACACCTTC. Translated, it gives CASSLGEGKNEANYGYTF.

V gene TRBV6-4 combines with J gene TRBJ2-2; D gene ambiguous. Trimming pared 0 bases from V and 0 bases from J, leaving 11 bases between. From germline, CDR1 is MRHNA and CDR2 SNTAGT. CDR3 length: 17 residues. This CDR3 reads CASSDSDRHTNTGELFF. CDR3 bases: TGTGCCAGCAGTGACTCGGATAGGCACACGAACACCGGGGAGCTGTTTTTT.

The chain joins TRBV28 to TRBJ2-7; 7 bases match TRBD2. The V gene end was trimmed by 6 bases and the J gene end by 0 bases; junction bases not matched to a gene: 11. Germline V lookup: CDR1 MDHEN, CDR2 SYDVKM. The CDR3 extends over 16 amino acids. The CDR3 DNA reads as TGTGCCAGCAGCTCTTCGGGACTACCGAGCTCCTACGAGCAGTACTTC. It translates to CASSSSGLPSSYEQYF. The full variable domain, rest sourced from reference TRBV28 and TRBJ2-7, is DVKVTQSSRYLVKRTGEKVFLECVQDMDHENMFWYRQDPGLGLRLIYFSYDVKMKEKGDIPEGYSVSREKKERFSLILESASTNQTSMYLCASSSSGLPSSYEQYFGPGTRLTVT.

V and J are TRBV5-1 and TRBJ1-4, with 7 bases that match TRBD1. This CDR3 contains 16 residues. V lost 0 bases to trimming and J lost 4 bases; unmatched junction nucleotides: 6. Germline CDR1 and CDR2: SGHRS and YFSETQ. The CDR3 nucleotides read TGCGCCAGCAGCTTGGGGCAGGGGGTTTTTAATGAAAAACTGTTTTTT. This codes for CASSLGQGVFNEKLFF.

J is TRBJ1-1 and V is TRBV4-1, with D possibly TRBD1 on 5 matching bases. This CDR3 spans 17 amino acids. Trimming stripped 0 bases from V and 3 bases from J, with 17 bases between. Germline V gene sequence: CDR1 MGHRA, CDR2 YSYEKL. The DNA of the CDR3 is TGCGCCAGCAGCCAAGATCGGGCAGGGCTTGGGGACACTGAAGCTTTCTTT. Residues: CASSQDRAGLGDTEAFF.

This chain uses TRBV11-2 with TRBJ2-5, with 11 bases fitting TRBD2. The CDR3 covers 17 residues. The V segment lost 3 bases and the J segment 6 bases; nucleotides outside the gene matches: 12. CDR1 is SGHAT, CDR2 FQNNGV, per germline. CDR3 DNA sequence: TGTGCCAGCAGCTTCTTTAGCGGGGGGGCCATAGGACAGACCCAGTACTTC. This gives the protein CASSFFSGGAIGQTQYF.

Written as DNA, the CDR3 is TGTGCCAGCAGCACATTTGGCAGGGGAGCGGCTGGAAACACCATATATTTT. Its protein product is CASSTFGRGAAGNTIYF. The chain uses TRBV7-2 and TRBJ1-3; tentatively, D is TRBD1 (6 bases). Germline CDR1 is SGHTA and CDR2 is FQGNSA. The V gene lost 5 bases and the J gene lost 2 bases, with 19 bases spanning the gap. The CDR3 consists of 17 residues.

In DNA form, the CDR3 reads TGTGCCATCAGTGAACTAGCGGGAGTCGCCGGGGAGCTGTTTTTT. This translates into CAISELAGVAGELFF. This rearrangement joins TRBV10-3 to TRBJ2-2, with 11 positions matching TRBD2. The CDR3 has 15 residues. V lost 3 bases, J lost 6 bases, and 3 bases stayed unmatched. Germline V gives CDR1 ENHRY, CDR2 SYGVKD.

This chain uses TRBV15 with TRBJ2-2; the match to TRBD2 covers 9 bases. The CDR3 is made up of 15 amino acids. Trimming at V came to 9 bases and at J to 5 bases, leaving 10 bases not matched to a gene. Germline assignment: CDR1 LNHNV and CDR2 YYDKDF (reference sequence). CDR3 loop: CATRTLGLATGELFF. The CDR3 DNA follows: TGTGCCACTAGGACTCTTGGACTAGCGACCGGGGAGCTGTTTTTT. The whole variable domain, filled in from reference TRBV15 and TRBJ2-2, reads DAMVIQNPRYQVTQFGKPVTLSCSQTLNHNVMYWYQQKSSQAPKLLFHYYDKDFNNEADTPDNFQSRRPNTSFCFLDIRSPGLGDTAMYLCATRTLGLATGELFFGEGSRLTVL.

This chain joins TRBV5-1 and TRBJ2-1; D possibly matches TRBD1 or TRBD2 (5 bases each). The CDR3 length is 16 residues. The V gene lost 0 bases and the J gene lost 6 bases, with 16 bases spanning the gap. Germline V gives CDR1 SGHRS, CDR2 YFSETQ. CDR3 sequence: CASSLAAREFVNEQFF. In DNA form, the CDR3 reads TGCGCCAGCAGCTTGGCGGCCAGGGAGTTCGTCAATGAGCAGTTCTTC.

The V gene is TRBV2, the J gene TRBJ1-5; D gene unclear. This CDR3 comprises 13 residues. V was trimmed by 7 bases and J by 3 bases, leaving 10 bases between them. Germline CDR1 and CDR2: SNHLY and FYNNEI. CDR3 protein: CASMTGANQPQHF. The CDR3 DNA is TGTGCCAGCATGACTGGTGCCAATCAGCCCCAGCATTTT.

The DNA for the CDR3 is TGTGCCAGCACCAGACAGGGACTCGAGCAGTACTTC. Translation: CASTRQGLEQYF. The chain carries TRBV6-1 and TRBJ2-7, with a weak D call TRBD1 (7 bases). CDR1 is MNHNS and CDR2 is SASEGT in the germline V gene. CDR3 length: 12 amino acids. V lost 7 bases and J 6 bases, leaving 13 bases between the germline ends.

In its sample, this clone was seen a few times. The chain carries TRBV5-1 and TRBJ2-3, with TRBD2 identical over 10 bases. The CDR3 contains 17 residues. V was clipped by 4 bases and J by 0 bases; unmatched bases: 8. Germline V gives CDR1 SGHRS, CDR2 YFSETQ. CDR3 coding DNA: TGCGCCAGCAGCCGGACGGGACTAGCGACTAGCACAGATACGCAGTATTTT. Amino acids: CASSRTGLATSTDTQYF.

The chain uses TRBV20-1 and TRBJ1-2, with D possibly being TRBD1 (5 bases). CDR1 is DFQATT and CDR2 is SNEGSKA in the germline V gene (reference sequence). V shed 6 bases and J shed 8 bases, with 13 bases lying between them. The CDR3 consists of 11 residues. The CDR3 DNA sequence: TGCAGTGCCGGGGACCCCTCGGGCTACACCTTC. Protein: CSAGDPSGYTF.

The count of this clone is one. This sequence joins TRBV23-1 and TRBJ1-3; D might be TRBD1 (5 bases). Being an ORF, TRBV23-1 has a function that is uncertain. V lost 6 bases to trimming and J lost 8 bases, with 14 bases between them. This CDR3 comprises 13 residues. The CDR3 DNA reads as TGCGCCAGCAGCCCCGGGGGGAGGGACACCATATATTTT. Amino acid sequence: CASSPGGRDTIYF.

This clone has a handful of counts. CDR3 in amino acids: CASSIEINQPQHF. The CDR3 DNA reads TGTGCCAGTAGTATTGAGATCAATCAGCCCCAGCATTTT. The J gene is TRBJ1-5, the V gene TRBV19; D unresolved. Trimming removed 3 bases from V and 3 bases from J, with 6 bases in between. Looked up from germline, CDR1 is LNHDA and CDR2 is SQIVND (reference sequence). This CDR3 is 13 amino acids long.

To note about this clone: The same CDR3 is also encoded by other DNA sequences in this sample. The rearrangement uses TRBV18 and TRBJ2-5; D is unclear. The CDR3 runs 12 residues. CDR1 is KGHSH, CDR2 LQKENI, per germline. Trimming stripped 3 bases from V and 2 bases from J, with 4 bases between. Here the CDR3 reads CASSPGQETQYF. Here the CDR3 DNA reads TGTGCCAGCTCACCTGGACAAGAGACCCAGTACTTC.

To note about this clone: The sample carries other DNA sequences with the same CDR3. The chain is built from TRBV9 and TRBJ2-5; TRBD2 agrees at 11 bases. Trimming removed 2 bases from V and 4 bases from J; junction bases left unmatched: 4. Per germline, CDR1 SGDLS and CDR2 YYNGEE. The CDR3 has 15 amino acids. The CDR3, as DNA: TGTGCCAGCAGCGTCGGGACTAGCGGTATAGAGACCCAGTACTTC. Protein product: CASSVGTSGIETQYF.

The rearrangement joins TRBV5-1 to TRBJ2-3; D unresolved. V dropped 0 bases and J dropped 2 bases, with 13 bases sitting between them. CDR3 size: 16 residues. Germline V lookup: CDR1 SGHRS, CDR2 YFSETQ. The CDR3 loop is CASSLEGLTNTDTQYF. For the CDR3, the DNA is TGCGCCAGCAGCTTGGAAGGGCTTACGAACACAGATACGCAGTATTTT.

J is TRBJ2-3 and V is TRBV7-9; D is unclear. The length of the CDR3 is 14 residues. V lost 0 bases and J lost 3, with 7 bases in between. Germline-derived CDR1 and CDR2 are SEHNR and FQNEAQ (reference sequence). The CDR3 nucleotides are TGTGCCAGCAGCTTAGCACGTTTGACAGATACGCAGTATTTT. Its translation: CASSLARLTDTQYF.

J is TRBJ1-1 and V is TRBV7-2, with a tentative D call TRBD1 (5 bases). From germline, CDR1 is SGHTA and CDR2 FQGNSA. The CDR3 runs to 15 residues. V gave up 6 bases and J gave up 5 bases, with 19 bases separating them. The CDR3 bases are TGTGCCAGCAGTTGCTTTGCGGGGGGTAAAACTGAAGCTTTCTTT. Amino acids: CASSCFAGGKTEAFF. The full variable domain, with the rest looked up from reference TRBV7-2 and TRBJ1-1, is GAGVSQSPSNKVTEKGKDVELRCDPISGHTALYWYRQSLGQGLEFLIYFQGNSAPDKSGLPSDRFSAERTGGSVSTLTIQRTQQEDSAVYLCASSCFAGGKTEAFFGQGTRLTVV.

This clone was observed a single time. CDR3 sequence: CASSRDRELETQYF. CDR3 sequence (DNA): TGCGCCAGCAGCAGGGACAGGGAACTTGAGACCCAGTACTTC. The chain is built from TRBV5-1 and TRBJ2-5; 9 bases fit TRBD1. CDR1 is SGHRS, CDR2 YFSETQ, per germline. This CDR3 has 14 residues. Germline trimming cut 4 bases from V and 5 bases from J; bases unmatched to any gene: 6. Looking up the rest from reference TRBV5-1 and TRBJ2-5 gives the full variable domain: KAGVTQTPRYLIKTRGQQVTLSCSPISGHRSVSWYQQTPGQGLQFLFEYFSETQRNKGNFPGRFSGRQFSNSRSEMNVSTLELGDSALYLCASSRDRELETQYFGPGTRLLVL.

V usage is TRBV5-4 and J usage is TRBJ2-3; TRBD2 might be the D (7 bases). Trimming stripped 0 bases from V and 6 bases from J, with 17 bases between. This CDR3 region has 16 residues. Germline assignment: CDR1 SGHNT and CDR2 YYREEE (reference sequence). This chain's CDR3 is CASSLGVGGPGDTQYF. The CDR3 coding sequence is TGTGCCAGCAGCTTGGGAGTGGGGGGGCCGGGTGATACGCAGTATTTT.

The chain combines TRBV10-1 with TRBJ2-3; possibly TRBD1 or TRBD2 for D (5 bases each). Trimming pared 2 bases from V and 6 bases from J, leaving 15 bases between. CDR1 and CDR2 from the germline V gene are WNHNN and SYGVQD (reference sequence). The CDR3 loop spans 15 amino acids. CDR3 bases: TGCGCCAGCAGTGAGCCGGGACCACCAGGGGATACGCAGTATTTT. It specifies CASSEPGPPGDTQYF.

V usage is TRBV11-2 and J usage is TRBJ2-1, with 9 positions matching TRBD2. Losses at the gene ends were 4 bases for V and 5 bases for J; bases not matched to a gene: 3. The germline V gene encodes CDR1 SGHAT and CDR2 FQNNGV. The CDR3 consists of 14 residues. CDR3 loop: CASSSSGINNEQFF. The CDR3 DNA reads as TGTGCCAGCAGCTCTAGCGGGATCAACAATGAGCAGTTCTTC.

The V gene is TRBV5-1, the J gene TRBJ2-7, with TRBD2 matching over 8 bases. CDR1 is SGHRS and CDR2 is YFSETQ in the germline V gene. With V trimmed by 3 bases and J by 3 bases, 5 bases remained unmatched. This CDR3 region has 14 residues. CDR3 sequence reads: CASSSGRGFYEQYF. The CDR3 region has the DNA TGCGCCAGCAGCTCCGGGAGGGGGTTCTACGAGCAGTACTTC.

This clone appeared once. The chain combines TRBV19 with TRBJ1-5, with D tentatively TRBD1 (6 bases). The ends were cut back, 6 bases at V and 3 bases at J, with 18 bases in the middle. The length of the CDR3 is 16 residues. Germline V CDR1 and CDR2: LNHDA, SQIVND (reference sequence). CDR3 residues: CASRERTGLDNQPQHF. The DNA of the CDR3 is TGTGCCAGTAGGGAAAGAACAGGGTTGGACAATCAGCCCCAGCATTTT.

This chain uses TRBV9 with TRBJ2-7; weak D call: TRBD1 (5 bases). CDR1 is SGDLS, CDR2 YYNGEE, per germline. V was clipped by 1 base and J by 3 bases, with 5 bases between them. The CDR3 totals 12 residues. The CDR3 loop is CASSVQGYEQYF. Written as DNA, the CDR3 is TGTGCCAGCAGCGTACAGGGCTACGAGCAGTACTTC.

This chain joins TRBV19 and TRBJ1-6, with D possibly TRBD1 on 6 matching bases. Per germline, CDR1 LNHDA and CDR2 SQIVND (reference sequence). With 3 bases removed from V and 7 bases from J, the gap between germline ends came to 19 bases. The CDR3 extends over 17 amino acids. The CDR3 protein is CASSIGERGGRNSPLHF. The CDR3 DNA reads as TGTGCCAGTAGTATCGGGGAGAGAGGGGGGCGAAATTCACCCCTCCACTTT. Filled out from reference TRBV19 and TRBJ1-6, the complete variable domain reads DGGITQSPKYLFRKEGQNVTLSCEQNLNHDAMYWYRQDPGQGLRLIYYSQIVNDFQKGDIAEGYSVSREKKESFPLTVTSAQKNPTAFYLCASSIGERGGRNSPLHFGNGTRLTVT.

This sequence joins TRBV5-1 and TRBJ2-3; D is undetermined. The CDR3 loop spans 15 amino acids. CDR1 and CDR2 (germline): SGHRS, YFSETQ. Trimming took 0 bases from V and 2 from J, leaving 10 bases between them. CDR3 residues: CASSLVGMDTDTQYF. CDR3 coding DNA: TGCGCCAGCAGCTTGGTTGGGATGGACACAGATACGCAGTATTTT.

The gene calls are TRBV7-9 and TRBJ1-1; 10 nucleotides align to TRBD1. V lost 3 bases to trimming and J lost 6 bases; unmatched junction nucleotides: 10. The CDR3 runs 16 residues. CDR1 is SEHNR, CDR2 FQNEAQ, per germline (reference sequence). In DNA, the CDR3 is TGTGCCAGCAGCTTTTCTATCGACGGGACAGGGGCTGAAGCTTTCTTT. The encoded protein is CASSFSIDGTGAEAFF.

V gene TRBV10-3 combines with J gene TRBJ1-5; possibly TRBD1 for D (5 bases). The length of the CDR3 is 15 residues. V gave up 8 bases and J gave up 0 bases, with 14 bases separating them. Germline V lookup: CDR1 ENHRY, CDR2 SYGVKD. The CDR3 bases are TGTGCCATCGAGACCGACAGCTATAGCAATCAGCCCCAGCATTTT. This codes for CAIETDSYSNQPQHF.